These 20 T cell receptor beta chains were all obtained from the same sample, sequenced in a study of blood T cell repertoires in COVID-19 (dated by TCRdb to about 2020). Library generation was performed with the immunoSEQ multiplex PCR assay. Imported from immuneACCESS, the table was reduced by TCRdb to in-frame sequences with V and J called. These copies leave out some clones; in studies compared against another copy, an unresolved V gene accounts for under half, and the cause of the remainder is not known. Present in this sample are 300,000 or so clones, approximately 89% of which were seen just once. Under 3.5% of the sample lies in the top ten. The sample taken for sequencing was PBMCs or T cells enriched from blood (not recorded which). All receptors come from a woman aged 45-65 years who had been exposed to COVID-19.

V and J are TRBV11-2 and TRBJ1-2, with 7 bases identical to TRBD1. The CDR3 loop spans 17 amino acids. Germline CDR1 reads SGHAT; CDR2 reads FQNNGV. Trimming took 5 bases from V and 4 from J; bases not matched to a gene: 16. The DNA of the CDR3 is TGTGCCAGCAGCACCCTCCTCGACAGGGCCTCGGGCTATGGCTACACCTTC. This gives the protein CASSTLLDRASGYGYTF.

The V call is TRBV5-1, the J call TRBJ1-2; 8 nucleotides agree with TRBD1. CDR1 is SGHRS, CDR2 YFSETQ, per germline. J was trimmed by 3 bases and V by 0 bases; bases with no gene match: 4. This CDR3 contains 15 residues. CDR3 nucleotide sequence: TGCGCCAGCAGCTTGGACAGGGGGGAGGACTATGGCTACACCTTC. It codes for CASSLDRGEDYGYTF.

The chain uses TRBV27 and TRBJ1-5; the D gene is possibly TRBD1 (5 bases). Germline values: CDR1 MNHEY, CDR2 SMNVEV (reference sequence). The germline V and J ends were trimmed by 6 bases and 3 bases, with 12 bases remaining between them. The CDR3 totals 14 residues. The DNA of the CDR3 is TGTGCCAGCAGCTCCCAGGGCCACAATCAGCCCCAGCATTTT. It specifies CASSSQGHNQPQHF.

The V gene is TRBV6-1, the J gene TRBJ1-3; the match to TRBD1 covers 9 bases. CDR1 and CDR2 from the germline V gene are MNHNS and SASEGT. The CDR3 is 17 residues long. V lost 2 bases and J lost 11; bases outside the gene matches: 16. The CDR3 nucleotides are TGTGCCAGCAGTGAACAGAGAATCGGGACAGGGCTGCGAGCCATATATTTT. Protein sequence: CASSEQRIGTGLRAIYF.

V usage is TRBV30 and J usage is TRBJ1-6; 12 nucleotides agree with TRBD1. The CDR3 runs 13 residues. With 5 bases clipped from V and 8 bases from J, the junction kept 1 base outside the gene matches. Germline loops: CDR1 GTSNPN, CDR2 SVGIG (reference sequence). The DNA of the CDR3 is TGTGCCTGGGGGACAGGGGGCGATTCACCCCTCCACTTT. It encodes CAWGTGGDSPLHF.

V is TRBV24-1 and J is TRBJ2-5; TRBD2 might be the D (6 bases). Trimming stripped 5 bases from V and 4 bases from J, with 10 bases between. Germline CDR1 KGHDR, CDR2 SFDVKD. The length of the CDR3 is 13 residues. The CDR3 DNA reads TGTGCCACCAGTGGGGGGGTTCGAGAGACCCAGTACTTC. Amino acids: CATSGGVRETQYF.

The chain links TRBV28 to TRBJ1-2; TRBD1 matches at 9 bases. Per the germline V gene, CDR1 is MDHEN and CDR2 is SYDVKM. The CDR3 runs to 16 residues. The V and J ends lost 2 bases and 4 bases, in that order; junction bases with no gene match: 8. The CDR3 spells CASSLEYRGQGYGYTF. DNA of the CDR3: TGTGCCAGCAGTTTAGAATACAGGGGGCAGGGCTATGGCTACACCTTC.

The rearrangement uses TRBV28 and TRBJ1-1; D unclear. The CDR3 runs to 12 residues. Trimming stripped 6 bases from V and 1 base from J, with 6 bases between. The germline gives CDR1 MDHEN, CDR2 SYDVKM. The CDR3 DNA follows: TGTGCCAGCAGACAGAAGAACACTGAAGCTTTCTTT. This codes for CASRQKNTEAFF.

In its sample, this clone was seen once. V gene TRBV6-5 combines with J gene TRBJ1-4; D is perhaps TRBD1 (5 bases). The CDR3 totals 15 residues. In germline, CDR1 is MNHEY, CDR2 SVGAGI. V was clipped by 7 bases and J by 7 bases, with 19 bases between them. The CDR3 DNA reads as TGTGCCAGCACCCGGGGGACCTACCGCGGTGAAAAACTGTTTTTT. It yields the protein CASTRGTYRGEKLFF.

This clone was seen just once. The J gene is TRBJ2-3, the V gene TRBV5-8; tentative D call: TRBD1 (5 bases). Germline CDR1 and CDR2: SGHTS and YDEGEE. The V end was cut by 4 bases, the J end by 2 bases, with 11 bases between. This CDR3 contains 14 residues. This chain's CDR3 is CASSNRQYTDTQYF. The DNA of the CDR3 is TGTGCCAGCAGCAATAGACAGTACACAGATACGCAGTATTTT.

The CDR3 region is CAINTGTGGSYEQYF. As DNA, the CDR3 is TGTGCCATCAATACCGGGACAGGGGGCTCCTACGAGCAGTACTTC. The chain joins TRBV10-3 to TRBJ2-7; 11 bases match TRBD1. Germline V gene sequence: CDR1 ENHRY, CDR2 SYGVKD. V trimming: 7 bases; J trimming: 0 bases; junction bases outside the gene matches: 5. The CDR3 extends over 15 amino acids.

The V call is TRBV5-1, the J call TRBJ1-4; 7 bases match TRBD1. J lost 8 bases, V lost 3 bases, and 13 bases had no gene match. Germline CDR1 is SGHRS and CDR2 is YFSETQ. CDR3 length: 16 amino acids. The CDR3 coding sequence is TGCGCCAGCAGCTGGCCCACAGGGGAAGTCGGGGAAAAACTGTTTTTT. It yields the protein CASSWPTGEVGEKLFF.

This chain links TRBV6-5 with TRBJ2-7; weak D call: TRBD1 (6 bases). The CDR3 has 12 amino acids. CDR1 is MNHEY and CDR2 is SVGAGI in the germline V gene. The ends were cut back, 10 bases at V and 4 bases at J, with 14 bases in the middle. CDR3 nucleotides: TGTGCCAACAAACAGGGTATTTACGAGCAGTACTTC. Amino acids: CANKQGIYEQYF.

Here the CDR3 reads CASSRSAGREEQYF. CDR3 sequence (DNA): TGCGCCAGCAGCAGATCAGCGGGGCGAGAAGAGCAGTACTTC. This chain joins TRBV4-1 and TRBJ2-7, with 7 bases that match TRBD2. Unmatched junction bases numbered 11, after V lost 5 bases and J lost 7 bases. Germline values: CDR1 MGHRA, CDR2 YSYEKL. This CDR3 has 14 amino acids.

The chain has TRBV5-4 and TRBJ2-7; the D is unclear. Looked up from germline, CDR1 is SGHNT and CDR2 is YYREEE (reference sequence). This CDR3 has 13 amino acids. Trimming removed 0 bases at V and 2 bases at J, with 6 bases between. CDR3 sequence (DNA): TGTGCCAGCAGCTTGGAATCTGCCTACGAGCAGTACTTC. Protein product: CASSLESAYEQYF.

The chain joins TRBV6-5 to TRBJ2-3; 7 bases map to TRBD2. Unmatched junction bases numbered 3, after V lost 7 bases and J lost 2 bases. This CDR3 has 13 amino acids. Germline CDR1 is MNHEY and CDR2 is SVGAGI. CDR3 sequence reads: CASKRGLTDTQYF. The CDR3 DNA sequence: TGTGCCAGCAAGCGGGGACTCACAGATACGCAGTATTTT.

The chain joins TRBV7-2 to TRBJ1-6, with D possibly matching TRBD1 (5 bases). V was trimmed by 1 base and J by 6 bases, leaving 10 bases between them. The CDR3 is made up of 15 amino acids. Germline loops: CDR1 SGHTA, CDR2 FQGNSA. CDR3 region: CASSLVPGVNSPLHF. The DNA for the CDR3 is TGTGCCAGCAGCTTAGTTCCGGGGGTTAATTCACCCCTCCACTTT.

The rearrangement links TRBV5-1 to TRBJ2-7; 10 bases are a match to TRBD2. The length of the CDR3 is 14 residues. V lost 4 bases and J lost 5; bases outside the gene matches: 6. Germline V gene sequence: CDR1 SGHRS, CDR2 YFSETQ. The CDR3 DNA follows: TGCGCCAGCAGCCGAGGGACTAGCGACCACGAGCAGTACTTC. This sequence encodes CASSRGTSDHEQYF.

This rearrangement joins TRBV6-1 to TRBJ2-1, with TRBD1 matching over 7 bases. Germline trimming cut 3 bases from V and 9 bases from J; bases unmatched to any gene: 8. Germline assignment: CDR1 MNHNS and CDR2 SASEGT. This CDR3 spans 14 amino acids. CDR3 residues: CASSDRGTFAEQFF. The CDR3 region has the DNA TGTGCCAGCAGTGACAGGGGGACGTTCGCTGAGCAGTTCTTC.

This clone was detected a few times. V and J are TRBV19 and TRBJ2-7; a weak D match, TRBD1 (6 bases). The V end was cut by 3 bases, the J end by 1 base, with 16 bases between. There are 16 residues in the CDR3. Germline CDR1 reads LNHDA; CDR2 reads SQIVND (reference sequence). The CDR3 loop is CASSILPGQGSYEQYF. The CDR3 DNA is TGTGCCAGTAGTATCTTACCGGGACAAGGTTCCTACGAGCAGTACTTC.